These T cell receptor beta chains were read from a single sample in a study of cytomegalovirus exposure and HLA in healthy donors. The repertoire was sequenced with immunoSEQ multiplex PCR; TCRdb's copy has only in-frame clones and lacks some. The sample holds about 160,000 clones, around 84% seen once. The sample was PBMCs. The receptors come from a man between 18 and 35 years old in good health and CMV-seronegative. CDR3s include the opening cysteine and the closing phenylalanine or tryptophan. D genes are given only for firm matches. Clone sizes are given selectively: once, few, many, or a class where the clone is expanded.

d_gene	v_gene	j_gene	abundance	CDR3nt	CDR3aa
TRBD2	TRBV9	TRBJ2-1	NA	TGTGCCAGCAGCGTAGGGCTAGCGGGCAGCTCCTACAATGAGCAGTTCTTC	CASSVGLAGSSYNEQFF
NA	TRBV28	TRBJ2-1	NA	TGTGCCAGCAGGAGGGCAGGCTCGATCTACAATGAGCAGTTCTTC	CASRRAGSIYNEQFF
TRBD1	TRBV19	TRBJ1-5	few	TGTGCCACTTCAGCCGGGACAGATAGCAATCAGCCCCAGCATTTT	CATSAGTDSNQPQHF
NA	TRBV7-3	TRBJ2-2	NA	TGTGCCAGCAGCCAATCAGGGATTGGCGGGGAGCTGTTTTTT	CASSQSGIGGELFF
NA	TRBV30	TRBJ1-5	NA	TGTGCCTGGAGGGACATTCGGGGCAATCAGCCCCAGCATTTT	CAWRDIRGNQPQHF
TRBD2	TRBV4-3	TRBJ2-3	NA	TGCGCCAGCAGCCAAGAAAGGGGCGGGAGGATGCATACGCAGTATTTT	CASSQERGGRMHTQYF
TRBD1	TRBV4-2	TRBJ2-2	NA	TGTGCCAGCAGCCCGCCCCAGGGGGCCGGGGAGCTGTTTTTT	CASSPPQGAGELFF
NA	TRBV6-6	TRBJ1-5	NA	TGTGCCAGCAGTGCTCGGGGGGGGAATAGCAATCAGCCCCAGCATTTT	CASSARGGNSNQPQHF
NA	TRBV14	TRBJ2-2	NA	TGTGCCAGCAGCCAAGGGACAGATTACACCGGGGAGCTGTTTTTT	CASSQGTDYTGELFF
NA	TRBV7-3	TRBJ2-3	NA	TGTGCCAGCAGCTCATATGGGGGCAGCACAGATACGCAGTATTTT	CASSSYGGSTDTQYF
NA	TRBV28	TRBJ2-3	once	TGTGCCAGCAGTCCACACGACATCCCGAAAGGGTATTTT	CASSPHDIPKGYF